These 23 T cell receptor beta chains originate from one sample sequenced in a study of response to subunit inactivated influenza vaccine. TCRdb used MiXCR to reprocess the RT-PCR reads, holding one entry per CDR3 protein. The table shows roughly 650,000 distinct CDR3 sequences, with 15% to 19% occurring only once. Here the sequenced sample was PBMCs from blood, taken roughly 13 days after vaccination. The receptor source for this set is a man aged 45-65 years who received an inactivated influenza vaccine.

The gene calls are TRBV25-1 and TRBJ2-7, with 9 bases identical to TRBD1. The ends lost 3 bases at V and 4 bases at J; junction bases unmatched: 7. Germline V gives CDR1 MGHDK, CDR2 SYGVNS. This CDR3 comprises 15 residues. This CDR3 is CASSETGTGLYEQYF. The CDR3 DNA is TGTGCCAGCAGTGAGACCGGGACAGGGTTATACGAGCAGTACTTC.

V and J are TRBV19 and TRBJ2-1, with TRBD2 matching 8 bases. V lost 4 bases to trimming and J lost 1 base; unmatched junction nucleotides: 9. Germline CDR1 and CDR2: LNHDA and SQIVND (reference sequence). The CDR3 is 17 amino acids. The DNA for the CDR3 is TGTGCCAGTAGTACCACCCTCGCGGGAGGATCCTACAATGAGCAGTTCTTC. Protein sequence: CASSTTLAGGSYNEQFF.

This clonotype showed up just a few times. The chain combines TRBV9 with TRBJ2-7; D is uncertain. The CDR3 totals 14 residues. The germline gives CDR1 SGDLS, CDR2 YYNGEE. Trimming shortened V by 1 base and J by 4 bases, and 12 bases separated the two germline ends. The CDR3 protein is CASSVRAVGYEQYF. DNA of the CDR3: TGTGCCAGCAGCGTACGGGCGGTTGGGTACGAGCAGTACTTC.

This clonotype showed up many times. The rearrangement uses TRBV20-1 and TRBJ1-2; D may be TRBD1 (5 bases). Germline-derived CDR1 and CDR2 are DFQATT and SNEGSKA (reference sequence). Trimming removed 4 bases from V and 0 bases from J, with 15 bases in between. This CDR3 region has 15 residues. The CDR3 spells CSAKGRVVSNYGYTF. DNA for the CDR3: TGCAGTGCTAAGGGACGTGTTGTGTCTAACTATGGCTACACCTTC.

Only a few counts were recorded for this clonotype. CDR3 region: CATSRGQVENIQYF. The CDR3 DNA sequence: TGTGCCACCAGCAGAGGACAGGTGGAAAACATTCAGTACTTC. The V call is TRBV15, the J call TRBJ2-4, with D possibly matching TRBD1 (6 bases). This CDR3 spans 14 amino acids. Germline V gene sequence: CDR1 LNHNV, CDR2 YYDKDF (reference sequence). Trimming removed 1 base from V and 5 bases from J, with 9 bases in between.

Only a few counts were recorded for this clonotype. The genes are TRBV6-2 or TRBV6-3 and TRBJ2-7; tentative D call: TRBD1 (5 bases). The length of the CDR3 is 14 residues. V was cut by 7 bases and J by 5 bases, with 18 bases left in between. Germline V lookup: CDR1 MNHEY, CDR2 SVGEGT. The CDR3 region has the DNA TGTGCCAGCACCAAGGGGAACAAAGTGGACGAGCAGTACTTC. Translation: CASTKGNKVDEQYF.

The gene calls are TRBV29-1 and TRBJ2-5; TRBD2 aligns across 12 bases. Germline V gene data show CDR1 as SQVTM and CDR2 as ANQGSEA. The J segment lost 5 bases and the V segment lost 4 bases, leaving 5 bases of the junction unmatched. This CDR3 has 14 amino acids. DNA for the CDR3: TGCAGCGTTGGGACTAGCGGGACATGGGAGACCCAGTACTTC. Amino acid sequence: CSVGTSGTWETQYF.

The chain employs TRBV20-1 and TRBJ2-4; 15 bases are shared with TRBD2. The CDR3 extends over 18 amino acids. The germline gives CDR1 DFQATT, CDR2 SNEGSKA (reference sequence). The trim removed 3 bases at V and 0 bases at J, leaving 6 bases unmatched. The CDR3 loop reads CSASPGLAGGRAKNIQYF. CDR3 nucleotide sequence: TGCAGTGCTAGTCCGGGACTAGCGGGGGGCCGAGCCAAAAACATTCAGTACTTC.

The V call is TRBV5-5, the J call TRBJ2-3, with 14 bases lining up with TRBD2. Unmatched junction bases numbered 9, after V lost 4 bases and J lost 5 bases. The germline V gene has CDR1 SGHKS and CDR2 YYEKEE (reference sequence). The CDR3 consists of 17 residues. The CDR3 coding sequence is TGTGCCAGCAGCGCAAGAAGGACTAGCGGGGGGAGAGATACGCAGTATTTT. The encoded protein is CASSARRTSGGRDTQYF.

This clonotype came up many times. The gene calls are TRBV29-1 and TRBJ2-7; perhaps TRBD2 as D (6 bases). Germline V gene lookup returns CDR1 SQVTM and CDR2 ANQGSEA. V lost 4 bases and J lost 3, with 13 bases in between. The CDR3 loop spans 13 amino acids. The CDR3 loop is CSVVSRESYEQYF. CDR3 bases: TGCAGCGTTGTTTCCCGGGAGAGCTACGAGCAGTACTTC.

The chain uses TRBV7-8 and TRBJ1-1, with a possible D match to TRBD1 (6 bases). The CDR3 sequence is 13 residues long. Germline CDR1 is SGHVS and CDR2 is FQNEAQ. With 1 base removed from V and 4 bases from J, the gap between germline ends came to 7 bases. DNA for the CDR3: TGTGCCAGCAGCTTAGGGACAGCCACTGAAGCTTTCTTT. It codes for CASSLGTATEAFF.

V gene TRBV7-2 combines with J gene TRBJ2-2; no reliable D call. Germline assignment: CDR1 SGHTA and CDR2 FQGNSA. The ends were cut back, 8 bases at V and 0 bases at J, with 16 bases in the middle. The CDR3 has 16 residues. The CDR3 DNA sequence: TGTGCCAGCCTCGGTGGGCCCGCCGCGAACACCGGGGAGCTGTTTTTT. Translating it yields CASLGGPAANTGELFF.

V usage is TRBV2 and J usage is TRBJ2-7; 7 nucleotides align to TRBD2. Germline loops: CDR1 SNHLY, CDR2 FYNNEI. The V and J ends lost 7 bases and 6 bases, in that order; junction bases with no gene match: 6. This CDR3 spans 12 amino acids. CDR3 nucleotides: TGTGCCAGCAACGAGGGAGGGGTCGAGCAGTACTTC. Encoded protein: CASNEGGVEQYF. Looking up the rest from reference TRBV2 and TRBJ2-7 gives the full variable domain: EPEVTQTPSHQVTQMGQEVILRCVPISNHLYFYWYRQILGQKVEFLVSFYNNEISEKSEIFDDQFSVERPDGSNFTLKIRSTKLEDSAMYFCASNEGGVEQYFGPGTRLTVT.

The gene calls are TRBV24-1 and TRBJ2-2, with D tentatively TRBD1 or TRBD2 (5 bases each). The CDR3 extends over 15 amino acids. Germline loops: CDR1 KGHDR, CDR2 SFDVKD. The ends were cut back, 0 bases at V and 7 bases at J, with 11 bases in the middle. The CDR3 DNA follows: TGTGCCACCAGTGATTTGCGTGGGGGTGTCGGGGAGCTGTTTTTT. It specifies CATSDLRGGVGELFF.

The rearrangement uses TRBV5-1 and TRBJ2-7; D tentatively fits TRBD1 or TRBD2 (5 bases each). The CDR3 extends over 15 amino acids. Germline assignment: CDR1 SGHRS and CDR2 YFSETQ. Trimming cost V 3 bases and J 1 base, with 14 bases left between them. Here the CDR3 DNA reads TGCGCCAGCAGCTCCCTCGGGACGGTTTCCTACGAGCAGTACTTC. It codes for CASSSLGTVSYEQYF. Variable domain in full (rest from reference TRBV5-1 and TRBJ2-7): KAGVTQTPRYLIKTRGQQVTLSCSPISGHRSVSWYQQTPGQGLQFLFEYFSETQRNKGNFPGRFSGRQFSNSRSEMNVSTLELGDSALYLCASSSLGTVSYEQYFGPGTRLTVT.

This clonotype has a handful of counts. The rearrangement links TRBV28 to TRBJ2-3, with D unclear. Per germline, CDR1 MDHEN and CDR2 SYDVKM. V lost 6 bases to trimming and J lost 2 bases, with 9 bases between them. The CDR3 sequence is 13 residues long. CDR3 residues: CASRTHNTDTQYF. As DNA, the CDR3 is TGTGCCAGCAGAACCCACAACACAGATACGCAGTATTTT.

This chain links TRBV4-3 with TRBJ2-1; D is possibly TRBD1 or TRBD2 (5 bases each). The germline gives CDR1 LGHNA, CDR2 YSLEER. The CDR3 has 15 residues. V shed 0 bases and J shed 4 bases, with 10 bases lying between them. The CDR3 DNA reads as TGCGCCAGCAGCCAAGATTGGGACGGGTACAATGAGCAGTTCTTC. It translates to CASSQDWDGYNEQFF.

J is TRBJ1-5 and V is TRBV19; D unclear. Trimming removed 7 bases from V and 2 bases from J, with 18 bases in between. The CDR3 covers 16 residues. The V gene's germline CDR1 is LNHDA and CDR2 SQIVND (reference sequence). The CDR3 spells CASTPEEGSGNQPQHF. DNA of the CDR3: TGTGCCAGTACCCCGGAGGAAGGATCGGGCAATCAGCCCCAGCATTTT.

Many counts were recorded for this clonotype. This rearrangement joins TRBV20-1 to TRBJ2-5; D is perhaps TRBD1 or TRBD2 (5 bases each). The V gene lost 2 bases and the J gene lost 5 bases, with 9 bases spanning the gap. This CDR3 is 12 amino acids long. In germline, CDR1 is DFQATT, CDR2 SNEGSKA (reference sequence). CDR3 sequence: CSARRGLETQYF. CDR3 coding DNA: TGCAGTGCTAGACGGGGCCTGGAGACCCAGTACTTC.

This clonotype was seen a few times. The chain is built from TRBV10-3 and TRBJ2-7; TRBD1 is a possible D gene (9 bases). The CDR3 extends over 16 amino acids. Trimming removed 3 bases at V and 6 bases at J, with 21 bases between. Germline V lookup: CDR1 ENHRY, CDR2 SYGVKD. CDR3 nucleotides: TGTGCCATCAGTGAAAATCGGGGGGGACAGGGTGGCGAGCAGTACTTC. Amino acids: CAISENRGGQGGEQYF.

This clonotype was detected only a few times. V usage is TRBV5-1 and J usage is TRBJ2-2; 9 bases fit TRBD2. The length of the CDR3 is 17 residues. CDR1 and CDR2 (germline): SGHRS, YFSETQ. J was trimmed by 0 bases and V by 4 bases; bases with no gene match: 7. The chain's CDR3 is CASSTRSGGTNTGELFF. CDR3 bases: TGCGCCAGCAGCACCCGCAGCGGGGGGACGAACACCGGGGAGCTGTTTTTT.

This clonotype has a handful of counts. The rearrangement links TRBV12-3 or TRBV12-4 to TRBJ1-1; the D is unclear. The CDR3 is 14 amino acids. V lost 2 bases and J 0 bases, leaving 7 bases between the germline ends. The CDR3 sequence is CASSLMSVNTEAFF. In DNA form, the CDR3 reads TGTGCCAGCAGTTTAATGTCAGTGAACACTGAAGCTTTCTTT.

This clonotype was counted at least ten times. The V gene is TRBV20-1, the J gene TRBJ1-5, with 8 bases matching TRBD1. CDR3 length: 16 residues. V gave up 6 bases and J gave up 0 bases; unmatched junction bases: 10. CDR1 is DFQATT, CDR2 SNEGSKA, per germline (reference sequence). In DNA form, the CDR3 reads TGCAGTGCGACAGGGGACGGCACCTATAGCAATCAGCCCCAGCATTTT. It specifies CSATGDGTYSNQPQHF.